This T cell receptor (beta chain) was recovered during a study of shared clonotypes between healthy human individuals. Points from the study as a whole: Large sequencing depth failed to make sorted-subset sequencing complete, rarefaction showed.

Here immunoSEQ multiplex PCR was the method, and the copy in TCRdb shows in-frame clones only, minus some. The table has over a million clones, 70% to 80% seen once. This clone was seen only a few times. As yet, its antigen is unknown. The V segment lost 2 bases and the J segment 2 bases; nucleotides outside the gene matches: 10. Germline V lookup: CDR1 SGHNT, CDR2 YENEEA. This CDR3 is built from 17 residues. This receptor was identified in a young man in good health. Some clones in this sample may be carry-over from other donors' samples. The genes are TRBV11-3 and TRBJ1-1; 8 positions match TRBD1. The sequenced material came from memory CD4+ T cells from PBMCs. The subset is: CD45RA-negative fraction. The CDR3 protein is CASSLRVWGQVNTEAFF. CDR3 DNA sequence: TGTGCCAGCAGCTTACGTGTCTGGGGACAGGTTAACACTGAAGCTTTCTTT.